One and the same sample provided the 10 T cell receptor beta chains below, sequenced in a study of blood T cell repertoires in COVID-19. Sequencing used immunoSEQ multiplex PCR; TCRdb keeps in-frame clones, though not all of them. The profile shows more than 85,000 clones, more than 75% of them singletons. The material sequenced was peripheral blood. The receptors shown here come from a woman between 45 and 65 years old with acute or convalescent COVID-19.

This clone was counted a single time. The chain uses TRBV5-1 and TRBJ2-5; D unresolved. From germline, CDR1 is SGHRS and CDR2 YFSETQ. The germline V and J ends were trimmed by 5 bases and 5 bases, with 7 bases remaining between them. The CDR3 is 11 residues long. The CDR3, as DNA: TGCGCCAGCAGTTTAGTGGAGACCCAGTACTTC. Protein product: CASSLVETQYF.

V and J are TRBV7-8 and TRBJ1-2; unclear D gene. Germline CDR1 is SGHVS and CDR2 is FQNEAQ. The CDR3 has 14 amino acids. V lost 0 bases and J lost 0, with 5 bases in between. CDR3 amino acids: CASSLAGANYGYTF. The CDR3 region has the DNA TGTGCCAGCAGCTTAGCGGGAGCTAACTATGGCTACACCTTC.

The chain employs TRBV6-1 and TRBJ1-2, with TRBD1 identical over 8 bases. J lost 8 bases, V lost 0 bases, and 8 bases had no gene match. The CDR3 runs to 15 residues. Germline values: CDR1 MNHNS, CDR2 SASEGT. As DNA, the CDR3 is TGTGCCAGCAGTGAAGCCGGGACAGGACGTCACGGCTACACCTTC. Protein sequence: CASSEAGTGRHGYTF.

The chain is built from TRBV5-5 and TRBJ2-2; 14 bases line up with TRBD2. J was trimmed by 5 bases and V by 4 bases; bases with no gene match: 4. From germline, CDR1 is SGHKS and CDR2 YYEKEE (reference sequence). CDR3 length equals 16 residues. In DNA, the CDR3 is TGTGCCAGCAGCAGGACTAGCGGGAGGTGGACCGGGGAGCTGTTTTTT. It yields the protein CASSRTSGRWTGELFF.

This clone was counted between two and nine times. The DNA of the CDR3 is TGTGCCAGCAGTGAAGCAGGGGGGGGTGAAAAACTGTTTTTT. Protein product: CASSEAGGGEKLFF. This chain joins TRBV6-1 and TRBJ1-4; a weak D match, TRBD1 (6 bases). The CDR3 has 14 residues. The germline V and J ends were trimmed by 0 bases and 7 bases, with 9 bases remaining between them. Germline CDR1 reads MNHNS; CDR2 reads SASEGT.

The chain has TRBV6-5 and TRBJ2-2, with 7 bases lining up with TRBD1. The CDR3 extends over 15 amino acids. The germline V gene has CDR1 MNHEY and CDR2 SVGAGI. The ends lost 5 bases at V and 6 bases at J; junction bases unmatched: 9. The CDR3 DNA sequence: TGTGCCAGCAGTAGGGGGACAGCAGGACCCGGGGAGCTGTTTTTT. This gives the protein CASSRGTAGPGELFF.

The table lists this clone with a few counts. The chain is built from TRBV5-5 and TRBJ2-7; TRBD1 is a possible D gene (5 bases). The CDR3 sequence is 14 residues long. V lost 2 bases, J lost 2 bases, and 11 bases lay in between. Germline CDR1 and CDR2: SGHKS and YYEKEE (reference sequence). CDR3 region: CASSLKGETYEQYF. The CDR3 DNA reads as TGTGCCAGCAGCTTAAAAGGGGAAACCTACGAGCAGTACTTC. Filled out from reference TRBV5-5 and TRBJ2-7, the complete variable domain reads DAGVTQSPTHLIKTRGQQVTLRCSPISGHKSVSWYQQVLGQGPQFIFQYYEKEERGRGNFPDRFSARQFPNYSSELNVNALLLGDSALYLCASSLKGETYEQYFGPGTRLTVT.

The chain links TRBV5-1 to TRBJ2-1; D remains unclear. Looked up from germline, CDR1 is SGHRS and CDR2 is YFSETQ. V lost 3 bases and J 4 bases, leaving 11 bases between the germline ends. CDR3 length equals 14 residues. The CDR3 spells CASSSARLYNEQFF. The CDR3 DNA reads TGCGCCAGCAGCTCGGCGAGACTGTACAATGAGCAGTTCTTC.

The chain joins TRBV6-1 to TRBJ1-5; D gene uncertain. Trimming shortened V by 1 base and J by 5 bases, and 6 bases separated the two germline ends. In germline, CDR1 is MNHNS, CDR2 SASEGT. The CDR3 has 13 amino acids. The CDR3 bases are TGTGCCAGCAGTGAAGAGAGGGATCAGCCCCAGCATTTT. Amino acids: CASSEERDQPQHF.

This chain joins TRBV5-1 and TRBJ1-4; TRBD1 agrees at 8 bases. Germline V gene lookup returns CDR1 SGHRS and CDR2 YFSETQ. With V trimmed by 4 bases and J by 5 bases, 7 bases remained unmatched. There are 15 residues in the CDR3. The CDR3 reads CASSETGGRNEKLFF. CDR3 DNA: TGCGCCAGCAGCGAAACAGGGGGAAGGAATGAAAAACTGTTTTTT.